What follows are 15 T cell receptor beta chains derived from one specimen sequenced in a study of T cell repertoires in cytomegalovirus infection. Each CDR3 protein gets one entry after TCRdb re-called the reads with MiXCR. The sample records roughly 920,000 distinct CDR3 sequences, less than 40% being singletons. Their cognate antigens are unknown. The sample was cultured CD8+ T cells from PBMCs, taken from culture after CMV antigen stimulation. The source is a human donor in good health (CMV status not recorded). Some clones in this sample may be carry-over from other donors' samples.

This clonotype was recorded at least ten times. V and J are TRBV12-3 or TRBV12-4 and TRBJ2-1; D is uncertain. This CDR3 contains 13 residues. Trimming cost V 2 bases and J 7 bases, with 9 bases left between them. The CDR3 sequence: CASSLWLANEQFF. In DNA form, the CDR3 reads TGTGCCAGCAGTTTATGGCTCGCTAATGAGCAGTTCTTC.

This clonotype came up a few times. The V and J genes are TRBV7-6 and TRBJ1-1; D remains ambiguous. This CDR3 spans 15 amino acids. Germline CDR1 is SGHVS and CDR2 is FNYEAQ. V was shortened by 5 bases and J by 4 bases, with 17 bases between the two germline ends. CDR3 residues: CASSPRGRHPTEAFF. CDR3 DNA: TGTGCCAGCAGCCCAAGAGGCAGGCACCCCACTGAAGCTTTCTTT.

This chain uses TRBV6-4 with TRBJ2-5; D is tentatively TRBD1 or TRBD2 (6 bases each). The V gene's germline CDR1 is MRHNA and CDR2 SNTAGT. With 2 bases removed from V and 2 bases from J, the gap between germline ends came to 18 bases. The CDR3 extends over 17 amino acids. The CDR3 bases are TGTGCCAGCAGTGACGGGGGAGGACAGCCGATACAAGAGACCCAGTACTTC. Its translation: CASSDGGGQPIQETQYF.

This clonotype was recorded at least ten times. The germline gene is not matched at one end of the junction; a read error may be the cause. The chain is built from TRBV7-2 and TRBJ2-4; possibly TRBD1 for D (6 bases). Germline CDR1 is SGHTA and CDR2 is FQGNSA. The CDR3 spans 12 residues. CDR3: CASSLIEGTTFF. As DNA, the CDR3 is TGTGCCAGCAGCTTAATCGAGGGGACAACCTTCTTC.

The chain recombines TRBV11-2 with TRBJ2-1, with D possibly TRBD1 on 6 matching bases. CDR3 length equals 14 residues. Per germline, CDR1 SGHAT and CDR2 FQNNGV. V was shortened by 5 bases and J by 10 bases, with 18 bases between the two germline ends. CDR3 DNA: TGTGCCAGCAGCCCCGGACAGTGGGTAAAGGAGCAGTTCTTC. This codes for CASSPGQWVKEQFF.

The chain links TRBV11-2 to TRBJ2-4; the D is unclear. V lost 1 base and J 4 bases, leaving 17 bases between the germline ends. The CDR3 is 17 residues long. The germline gives CDR1 SGHAT, CDR2 FQNNGV. The DNA of the CDR3 is TGTGCCAGCAGCTTAGCCTACCGGGCCGCAACAAAAAACATTCAGTACTTC. Protein product: CASSLAYRAATKNIQYF.

V usage is TRBV2 and J usage is TRBJ2-1; the match to TRBD1 covers 8 bases. V was clipped by 8 bases and J by 8 bases; unmatched bases: 11. Germline V CDR1 and CDR2: SNHLY, FYNNEI. This CDR3 has 14 residues. For the CDR3, the DNA is TGTGCCAGCTCTGAAGGACAGGGAAGGGATGAGCAGTTCTTC. Amino acid sequence: CASSEGQGRDEQFF.

This clonotype was detected a few times. The chain carries TRBV7-9 and TRBJ2-1, with 10 bases fitting TRBD2. This CDR3 has 17 amino acids. The germline gives CDR1 SEHNR, CDR2 FQNEAQ (reference sequence). V gave up 5 bases and J gave up 4 bases; unmatched junction bases: 11. CDR3 protein: CASSPGLAAPLYNEQFF. The DNA for the CDR3 is TGTGCCAGCAGCCCCGGACTAGCGGCCCCTTTATACAATGAGCAGTTCTTC.

Of note for this clonotype: Germline is not matched at one junction end, which may reflect a read error. This chain links TRBV6-1 with TRBJ2-5; 11 nucleotides agree with TRBD2. This CDR3 is 17 amino acids long. In germline, CDR1 is MNHNS, CDR2 SASEGT. CDR3 in DNA: TGTGCCAACAGTAAGACAACTAGCGGGGGATACCAAGAGACCCAGTACTTC. Translation: CANSKTTSGGYQETQYF.

Worth noting for this clonotype: This sequence may be a read error, since a much larger clone differs from it by one base. The V and J genes are TRBV7-6 and TRBJ2-1; unclear D gene. The CDR3 spans 13 residues. The V end lost 2 bases, the J end lost 5 bases, and 7 bases lay between the germline ends. Germline CDR1 is SGHVS and CDR2 is FNYEAQ. DNA of the CDR3: TGTGCCAGCAGCTTAAGCAACAACAATGAGCAGTTCTTC. This gives the protein CASSLSNNNEQFF.

This clonotype was seen more than once but under ten times. The genes are TRBV7-2 and TRBJ1-1; tentative D call: TRBD1 (5 bases). The V end lost 5 bases, the J end lost 1 base, and 17 bases lay between the germline ends. This CDR3 is built from 16 residues. The germline V gene encodes CDR1 SGHTA and CDR2 FQGNSA. CDR3 residues: CASSKPRRGKNTEAFF. The CDR3 DNA is TGTGCCAGCAGCAAGCCCCGACGGGGGAAGAACACTGAAGCTTTCTTT.

The CDR3 loop is CASSWSGGEDNEQFF. The CDR3 DNA reads TGTGCCAGCAGCTGGAGCGGGGGGGAAGACAATGAGCAGTTCTTC. The chain uses TRBV5-6 and TRBJ2-1; 10 nucleotides agree with TRBD2. This CDR3 spans 15 amino acids. Germline CDR1 and CDR2: SGHDT and YYEEEE. J lost 5 bases, V lost 3 bases, and 5 bases had no gene match.

The chain uses TRBV6-2 or TRBV6-3 and TRBJ2-5; D unclear. The CDR3 is 13 residues long. V was clipped by 5 bases and J by 4 bases, with 11 bases between them. Germline V gene data show CDR1 as MNHEY and CDR2 as SVGEGT. The CDR3 region is CASSQAGVETQYF. Here the CDR3 DNA reads TGTGCCAGCAGTCAGGCTGGGGTAGAGACCCAGTACTTC.

The chain carries TRBV27 and TRBJ2-7, with D perhaps given as TRBD1 or TRBD2 (7 bases each). The CDR3 covers 11 residues. Germline V gives CDR1 MNHEY, CDR2 SMNVEV (reference sequence). The CDR3, as DNA: TGTGCAGCAGGGGGGGCGTACGAGCAGTACTTC. Protein: CAAGGAYEQYF.

The table lists this clonotype with a few counts. The chain recombines TRBV4-1 with TRBJ1-4; a possible D gene is TRBD1 (6 bases). The length of the CDR3 is 17 residues. V was shortened by 2 bases and J by 8 bases, with 21 bases between the two germline ends. In germline, CDR1 is MGHRA, CDR2 YSYEKL. The CDR3 sequence is CASSQPTVVTGSEKLFF. In DNA form, the CDR3 reads TGCGCCAGCAGCCAACCCACCGTCGTGACAGGATCGGAAAAACTGTTTTTT.